Presented here are 24 T cell receptor beta chains from one specimen sequenced in a study of neurological immune-mediated disorders. Time point: longitudinal time-point 1 (baseline). MiXCR, applied by TCRdb to the 5' RACE reads, yields one record per CDR3 protein. The sample has tens of thousands of distinct CDR3 sequences, roughly 15% seen once; the top ten hold roughly 4.5%. Sequenced sample: PBMCs. All receptors come from a female donor with HTLV-1-associated myelopathy (HAM/TSP).

This clonotype was counted ten times or more. The chain couples TRBV20-1 to TRBJ2-1; tentative D call: TRBD2 (7 bases). CDR3 length equals 12 residues. The germline gives CDR1 DFQATT, CDR2 SNEGSKA (reference sequence). V lost 7 bases, J lost 4 bases, and 11 bases lay in between. The CDR3 loop reads CSVGGQYNEQFF. In DNA form, the CDR3 reads TGCAGTGTCGGGGGGCAGTACAATGAGCAGTTCTTC.

In its sample, this clonotype was seen many times. The rearrangement links TRBV2 to TRBJ1-1; D remains unclear. The CDR3 contains 11 residues. CDR1 SNHLY and CDR2 FYNNEI come from the germline V gene. Trimming shortened V by 8 bases and J by 3 bases, and 7 bases separated the two germline ends. This chain's CDR3 is CASYLDTEAFF. The CDR3 nucleotides read TGTGCCAGCTATCTGGACACTGAAGCTTTCTTT.

This clonotype showed up just a few times. The genes are TRBV3-1 and TRBJ1-1; D gene unclear. V lost 1 base and J lost 7, with 7 bases in between. The CDR3 runs 12 residues. Per germline, CDR1 LGHDT and CDR2 YNNKEL (reference sequence). CDR3 nucleotide sequence: TGTGCCAGCAGCCAAGCGGCTGGTGAAGCTTTCTTT. Translated, it gives CASSQAAGEAFF.

This clonotype was counted at least ten times. The J gene is TRBJ1-1, the V gene TRBV29-1; a weak D match, TRBD1 (5 bases). Trimming removed 4 bases at V and 3 bases at J, with 18 bases between. The CDR3 totals 15 residues. Germline lookup yields CDR1 SQVTM and CDR2 ANQGSEA. CDR3 amino acids: CSVGLPGEWDTEAFF. In nucleotides, the CDR3 is TGCAGCGTTGGTCTTCCGGGGGAGTGGGACACTGAAGCTTTCTTT.

The gene calls are TRBV7-2 and TRBJ2-7; D unclear. This CDR3 has 13 residues. Trimming shortened V by 3 bases and J by 2 bases, and 8 bases separated the two germline ends. Germline loops: CDR1 SGHTA, CDR2 FQGNSA. The chain's CDR3 is CASSLHPTYEQYF. Written as DNA, the CDR3 is TGTGCCAGCAGCTTGCATCCCACCTACGAGCAGTACTTC.

This clonotype was detected ten times or more. The chain has TRBV28 and TRBJ1-2, with D hard to call. The germline gives CDR1 MDHEN, CDR2 SYDVKM. The CDR3 contains 14 residues. Trimming left V 2 bases short and J 8 bases short, with 15 bases between. The CDR3 coding sequence is TGTGCCAGCAGTTTAGATTTTTTGGGGAGCGGCTACACCTTC. It encodes CASSLDFLGSGYTF.

Concerning this clonotype itself: This could be a read error, since a much larger clone is one nucleotide away. The V gene is TRBV20-1, the J gene TRBJ2-4; D may match TRBD1 or TRBD2 (5 bases each). The V gene lost 5 bases and the J gene lost 0 bases, with 11 bases spanning the gap. CDR3 size: 14 residues. In germline, CDR1 is DFQATT, CDR2 SNEGSKA (reference sequence). CDR3 DNA sequence: TGCAGTGCTGGGGACCACCTAGCCAAAAACATTCAGTACTTC. It translates to CSAGDHLAKNIQYF.

At least ten counts were recorded for this clonotype. V and J are TRBV5-1 and TRBJ2-2, with D perhaps matching TRBD1 (6 bases). CDR1 is SGHRS, CDR2 YFSETQ, per germline. V lost 4 bases to trimming and J lost 7 bases, with 11 bases between them. The CDR3 is 13 amino acids. CDR3 in amino acids: CASSPRGFGELFF. The CDR3 DNA follows: TGCGCCAGCAGCCCGAGGGGGTTCGGGGAGCTGTTTTTT.

This clonotype was seen ten or more times. This chain joins TRBV20-1 and TRBJ2-7, with TRBD1 as a possible D gene (6 bases). The length of the CDR3 is 13 residues. Trimming shortened V by 6 bases and J by 6 bases, and 18 bases separated the two germline ends. Germline assignment: CDR1 DFQATT and CDR2 SNEGSKA (reference sequence). CDR3 nucleotides: TGCAGTGCCCCAGTTTCAGGGGCTTCCGAGCAGTACTTC. Translating gives CSAPVSGASEQYF.

The chain couples TRBV28 to TRBJ2-6; the match to TRBD1 covers 8 bases. With 3 bases clipped from V and 2 bases from J, the junction kept 6 bases outside the gene matches. Germline CDR1 reads MDHEN; CDR2 reads SYDVKM. The CDR3 sequence is 17 residues long. The chain's CDR3 is CASSFTSGGPGANVLTF. CDR3 bases: TGTGCCAGCAGTTTCACCTCAGGGGGCCCTGGGGCCAACGTCCTGACTTTC. Drawing the rest from reference TRBV28 and TRBJ2-6, the complete variable domain is DVKVTQSSRYLVKRTGEKVFLECVQDMDHENMFWYRQDPGLGLRLIYFSYDVKMKEKGDIPEGYSVSREKKERFSLILESASTNQTSMYLCASSFTSGGPGANVLTFGAGSRLTVL.

This clonotype was recorded many times. The chain joins TRBV4-1 to TRBJ2-2, with D maybe TRBD1 (6 bases). Trimming shortened V by 3 bases and J by 6 bases, and 8 bases separated the two germline ends. The CDR3 sequence is 13 residues long. Germline-derived CDR1 and CDR2 are MGHRA and YSYEKL. This CDR3 reads CASSHGQSGELFF. DNA for the CDR3: TGCGCCAGCAGCCACGGACAGTCCGGGGAGCTGTTTTTT.

This clonotype showed up many times. The gene calls are TRBV12-3 or TRBV12-4 and TRBJ2-7; unclear D gene. Trimming shortened V by 4 bases and J by 2 bases, and 9 bases separated the two germline ends. There are 13 residues in the CDR3. The CDR3 nucleotides are TGTGCCAGCAGTTCCGGCAGAGCCTACGAGCAGTACTTC. Its protein is CASSSGRAYEQYF.

This clonotype appeared many times. The chain joins TRBV12-3 or TRBV12-4 to TRBJ1-2, with D maybe TRBD1 (6 bases). The V end lost 6 bases, the J end lost 5 bases, and 19 bases lay between the germline ends. The CDR3 is 15 residues long. CDR3 nucleotide sequence: TGTGCCAGCAGATCTAGCAGGGGAGGGGTGTATGGCTACACCTTC. It specifies CASRSSRGGVYGYTF.

The chain couples TRBV10-3 to TRBJ2-3, with TRBD1 matching over 7 bases. J lost 1 base, V lost 4 bases, and 2 bases had no gene match. The length of the CDR3 is 14 residues. Germline assignment: CDR1 ENHRY and CDR2 SYGVKD. DNA for the CDR3: TGTGCCATCAGTGCTACAGGGGGCACAGATACGCAGTATTTT. Translating it yields CAISATGGTDTQYF.

This clonotype was found many times. The chain carries TRBV7-9 and TRBJ1-1, with 7 bases aligning to TRBD1. Looked up from germline, CDR1 is SEHNR and CDR2 is FQNEAQ (reference sequence). The V segment lost 7 bases and the J segment 9 bases; nucleotides outside the gene matches: 5. The CDR3 is made up of 11 amino acids. The CDR3 protein is CASTEGAKAFF. CDR3 sequence (DNA): TGTGCCAGCACCGAGGGGGCCAAAGCTTTCTTT.

This clonotype occurred many times. The chain joins TRBV9 to TRBJ2-2; TRBD2 matches 7 bases. The V and J ends lost 0 bases and 5 bases, in that order; junction bases with no gene match: 10. CDR1 and CDR2 (germline): SGDLS, YYNGEE. The CDR3 runs 17 residues. Here the CDR3 DNA reads TGTGCCAGCAGCGTAGCTGTCGGGGGGTCGGAAACCGGGGAGCTGTTTTTT. Amino acid sequence: CASSVAVGGSETGELFF.

The J gene is TRBJ2-2, the V gene TRBV7-2; TRBD1 agrees at 10 bases. Germline V gene data show CDR1 as SGHTA and CDR2 as FQGNSA. V trimming: 5 bases; J trimming: 1 base; junction bases outside the gene matches: 4. The CDR3 consists of 16 residues. The chain's CDR3 is CASSPGQGRNTGELFF. DNA of the CDR3: TGTGCCAGCAGCCCGGGACAGGGGAGGAACACCGGGGAGCTGTTTTTT.

This clonotype was seen many times. Written as DNA, the CDR3 is TGTGCCAGCAGCGTAGAGGGGCGGGATCAAGAGACCCAGTACTTC. Encoded protein: CASSVEGRDQETQYF. The chain joins TRBV9 to TRBJ2-5; possible D gene TRBD2, 6 bases. The CDR3 contains 15 residues. The V gene's germline CDR1 is SGDLS and CDR2 YYNGEE. The germline V and J ends were trimmed by 0 bases and 2 bases, with 11 bases remaining between them. The variable domain in full, with the rest retrieved from reference TRBV9 and TRBJ2-5, is DSGVTQTPKHLITATGQRVTLRCSPRSGDLSVYWYQQSLDQGLQFLIQYYNGEERAKGNILERFSAQQFPDLHSELNLSSLELGDSALYFCASSVEGRDQETQYFGPGTRLLVL.

This clonotype was observed many times. V usage is TRBV4-2 and J usage is TRBJ1-2; 8 bases align to TRBD1. This CDR3 comprises 16 residues. Trimming took 1 base from V and 2 from J; bases not matched to a gene: 6. Germline V gene sequence: CDR1 LGHNA, CDR2 YNFKEQ. CDR3 sequence (DNA): TGTGCCAGCAGCCAAGTATCTGACAGGGGAAACTATGGCTACACCTTC. Amino acids: CASSQVSDRGNYGYTF.

This clonotype came up many times. This chain links TRBV7-2 with TRBJ2-3, with 14 bases fitting TRBD2. Germline V CDR1 and CDR2: SGHTA, FQGNSA. This CDR3 is built from 19 residues. V trimming: 2 bases; J trimming: 0 bases; junction bases outside the gene matches: 7. The CDR3 DNA is TGTGCCAGCAGCTTATATTCGACTAGCGGGGGGGAAAGCACAGATACGCAGTATTTT. Encoded protein: CASSLYSTSGGESTDTQYF.

This clonotype has at least ten counts. The chain recombines TRBV10-3 with TRBJ2-1, with 7 bases fitting TRBD2. After removal of 2 bases from V and 0 bases from J, the junction contained 4 bases not matched to a gene. CDR3 size: 16 residues. CDR1 is ENHRY, CDR2 SYGVKD, per germline. DNA for the CDR3: TGTGCCATCAGTGAGGTTGGGACTACCTCCTACAATGAGCAGTTCTTC. Its protein is CAISEVGTTSYNEQFF.

CDR3 residues: CASSLAGPRLAANTQYF. The DNA of the CDR3 is TGTGCCAGCAGCTTAGCGGGCCCGAGACTAGCGGCAAATACGCAGTATTTT. The chain employs TRBV7-9 and TRBJ2-3; the match to TRBD2 covers 9 bases. J lost 7 bases, V lost 0 bases, and 11 bases had no gene match. There are 17 residues in the CDR3. Germline CDR1 is SEHNR and CDR2 is FQNEAQ (reference sequence).

In its sample, this clonotype ranks as medium-sized. The chain recombines TRBV24-1 with TRBJ1-4, with D uncertain. CDR1 is KGHDR, CDR2 SFDVKD, per germline. With 3 bases removed from V and 4 bases from J, the gap between germline ends came to 11 bases. The CDR3 spans 15 residues. CDR3 in amino acids: CATSDPGRDNEKLFF. CDR3 bases: TGTGCCACCAGTGATCCCGGGAGAGATAATGAAAAACTGTTTTTT.

About this clonotype itself: A much larger clone is a single base away; this may be a read error. The rearrangement links TRBV7-2 to TRBJ2-7, with TRBD2 as a possible D gene (6 bases). This CDR3 comprises 15 residues. Germline CDR1 and CDR2: SGHTA and FQGNSA. This CDR3 reads CASSLAGGTSFEQYF. The CDR3 nucleotides are TGTGCCAGCAGCTTAGCGGGGGGAACCTCCTTCGAGCAGTACTTC.